This entry lists 28 T cell receptor beta chains sequenced from one sample in a study of identical twins. Each CDR3 protein is one row after TCRdb ran MiXCR on the 5' RACE reads. The repertoire holds 1.5 million to 2 million distinct CDR3 sequences, with roughly 35% as singletons. The specimen sequenced was cord blood. The receptors come from a newborn girl in good health.

The chain combines TRBV21-1 with TRBJ2-7; the D call in the table, TRBD1, was not verified against the DNA. TRBV21-1 counts as a pseudogene. CDR3 length: 16 residues. The CDR3 is CASSKGRWTGRNEQYF. As DNA, the CDR3 is TGTGCCAGCAGCAAAGGAAGATGGACAGGGCGTAACGAGCAGTACTTC.

The gene calls are TRBV20-1 and TRBJ2-1, with 12 bases identical to TRBD2. The ends lost 4 bases at V and 4 bases at J; junction bases unmatched: 5. Germline CDR1 reads DFQATT; CDR2 reads SNEGSKA (reference sequence). CDR3 length: 15 amino acids. CDR3 loop: CSATSGGAPYNEQFF. In DNA, the CDR3 is TGCAGTGCTACTAGCGGGGGGGCCCCATACAATGAGCAGTTCTTC.

The gene calls are TRBV3-1 and TRBJ1-1; D may be TRBD1 (5 bases). Deletions cut 4 bases from V and 6 bases from J, with 12 bases between. Germline V gives CDR1 LGHDT, CDR2 YNNKEL (reference sequence). This CDR3 region has 13 residues. The CDR3, as DNA: TGTGCCAGCAGCCGCCATAAGGGACCTGAAGCTTTCTTT. It translates to CASSRHKGPEAFF.

The table lists this clonotype with a few counts. V gene TRBV4-2 combines with J gene TRBJ2-7; no firm D call. This CDR3 contains 15 residues. Trimming took off 0 bases at V and 2 bases at J, with 11 bases between the two ends. Germline CDR1 is LGHNA and CDR2 is YNFKEQ. The CDR3 region has the DNA TGTGCCAGCAGCCAAGATCCGGGCATAGCCTACGAGCAGTACTTC. Amino acid sequence: CASSQDPGIAYEQYF.

The chain joins TRBV5-1 to TRBJ2-3; 13 bases fit TRBD2. J lost 5 bases, V lost 5 bases, and 5 bases had no gene match. The CDR3 sequence is 15 residues long. The germline gives CDR1 SGHRS, CDR2 YFSETQ. CDR3 sequence reads: CASRGLAGVIDTQYF. The DNA for the CDR3 is TGCGCCAGCAGAGGACTAGCGGGGGTCATAGATACGCAGTATTTT. The complete variable domain, with remaining parts taken from reference TRBV5-1 and TRBJ2-3, reads KAGVTQTPRYLIKTRGQQVTLSCSPISGHRSVSWYQQTPGQGLQFLFEYFSETQRNKGNFPGRFSGRQFSNSRSEMNVSTLELGDSALYLCASRGLAGVIDTQYFGPGTRLTVL.

The V gene is TRBV4-1, the J gene TRBJ1-2; D is uncertain. Germline V gene sequence: CDR1 MGHRA, CDR2 YSYEKL. V lost 2 bases and J 4 bases, leaving 11 bases between the germline ends. The CDR3 sequence is 14 residues long. The CDR3 loop reads CASSQPGRTYGYTF. The CDR3 nucleotides read TGCGCCAGCAGCCAACCCGGACGTACCTATGGCTACACCTTC.

In this sample, this clonotype turned up a few times. V gene TRBV12-3 or TRBV12-4 combines with J gene TRBJ2-5, with D maybe TRBD2 (6 bases). Trimming cost V 4 bases and J 7 bases, with 10 bases left between them. The CDR3 runs to 12 residues. Here the CDR3 reads CASSSHGGTQYF. CDR3 coding DNA: TGTGCCAGCAGTTCCCACGGGGGGACCCAGTACTTC.

This clonotype was seen a handful of times. V is TRBV6-5 and J is TRBJ2-2; 7 bases map to TRBD2. V gave up 3 bases and J gave up 7 bases; unmatched junction bases: 11. This CDR3 has 16 amino acids. Looked up from germline, CDR1 is MNHEY and CDR2 is SVGAGI. The CDR3 nucleotides are TGTGCCAGCAGTTATAGCGGGCGGACGCTTCACGGGGAGCTGTTTTTT. Translating gives CASSYSGRTLHGELFF.

The CDR3 is CASSPGTESTDTQYF. CDR3 nucleotide sequence: TGTGCCAGCAGCCCCGGGACGGAAAGCACAGATACGCAGTATTTT. V and J are TRBV7-9 and TRBJ2-3, with D tentatively TRBD1 or TRBD2 (5 bases each). The CDR3 spans 15 residues. Germline values: CDR1 SEHNR, CDR2 FQNEAQ (reference sequence). Trimming stripped 5 bases from V and 0 bases from J, with 12 bases between.

The V and J genes are TRBV6-5 and TRBJ2-6; D is unclear. Germline CDR1 is MNHEY and CDR2 is SVGAGI. V lost 0 bases and J 2 bases, leaving 8 bases between the germline ends. CDR3 length: 16 residues. CDR3 region: CASSYSRLTGANVLTF. The CDR3 region has the DNA TGTGCCAGCAGTTACTCGAGGCTTACTGGGGCCAACGTCCTGACTTTC.

This rearrangement joins TRBV27 to TRBJ1-6; unclear D gene. Per the germline V gene, CDR1 is MNHEY and CDR2 is SMNVEV (reference sequence). V was cut by 7 bases and J by 2 bases, with 9 bases left in between. The CDR3 spans 14 residues. CDR3 protein: CASKALTYNSPLHF. The DNA for the CDR3 is TGTGCCAGCAAGGCGCTTACCTATAATTCACCCCTCCACTTT.

The chain recombines TRBV7-8 with TRBJ1-6; no definite D call. Germline V lookup: CDR1 SGHVS, CDR2 FQNEAQ. V lost 3 bases and J 2 bases, leaving 14 bases between the germline ends. The length of the CDR3 is 17 residues. The CDR3 bases are TGTGCCAGCAGCTTGGACCGAATATCGCCCTATAATTCACCCCTCCACTTT. Encoded protein: CASSLDRISPYNSPLHF.

This clonotype was counted many times. V is TRBV10-3 and J is TRBJ2-7, with D perhaps matching TRBD2 (6 bases). The V end was cut by 0 bases, the J end by 5 bases, with 8 bases between. CDR3 length: 13 residues. Per germline, CDR1 ENHRY and CDR2 SYGVKD. Here the CDR3 DNA reads TGTGCCATCAGTGAGTCGGGGGGAGACGAGCAGTACTTC. Residues: CAISESGGDEQYF.

This chain connects TRBV9 to TRBJ1-2; no firm D call. CDR1 and CDR2 (germline): SGDLS, YYNGEE. CDR3 size: 12 residues. Trimming pared 0 bases from V and 7 bases from J, leaving 7 bases between. This CDR3 is CASSVESTGYTF. The DNA for the CDR3 is TGTGCCAGCAGCGTAGAGAGCACTGGCTACACCTTC.

This clonotype was observed a handful of times. This chain uses TRBV6-1 with TRBJ1-2, with D possibly being TRBD1 (5 bases). Trimming stripped 2 bases from V and 8 bases from J, with 12 bases between. Germline V gene sequence: CDR1 MNHNS, CDR2 SASEGT. CDR3 length: 13 residues. CDR3 in amino acids: CASSESGLEGYTF. The CDR3 DNA follows: TGTGCCAGCAGTGAATCGGGGCTTGAGGGCTACACCTTC.

This rearrangement joins TRBV29-1 to TRBJ2-4; 7 bases agree with TRBD1. J gave up 15 bases and V 1 base, and 9 bases lay outside the gene matches. Looked up from germline, CDR1 is SQVTM and CDR2 is ANQGSEA. The CDR3 consists of 12 residues. CDR3 in amino acids: CSVEVGRGLLYF. The CDR3 nucleotides read TGCAGCGTTGAAGTAGGCAGGGGGTTGCTGTACTTC. Full variable domain (missing parts from reference TRBV29-1 and TRBJ2-4): SAVISQKPSRDICQRGTSLTIQCQVDSQVTMMFWYRQQPGQSLTLIATANQGSEATYESGFVIDKFPISRPNLTFSTLTVSNMSPEDSSIYLCSVEVGRGLLYFGAGTRLSVL.

The chain combines TRBV10-3 with TRBJ1-2; the D is unclear. CDR1 and CDR2 from the germline V gene are ENHRY and SYGVKD. The CDR3 is 15 amino acids. V dropped 2 bases and J dropped 4 bases, with 14 bases sitting between them. This CDR3 is CAISEPNDGIYGYTF. CDR3 nucleotide sequence: TGTGCCATCAGTGAGCCCAACGACGGGATCTATGGCTACACCTTC.

This clonotype was picked up a small number of times. The V call is TRBV7-6, the J call TRBJ1-2; D remains unclear. The V gene's germline CDR1 is SGHVS and CDR2 FNYEAQ. The CDR3 spans 13 residues. The V end was cut by 1 base, the J end by 8 bases, with 11 bases between. The CDR3 here is CASSLDNRGGYTF. The DNA of the CDR3 is TGTGCCAGCAGCTTAGACAATCGGGGAGGCTACACCTTC.

This clonotype was detected only a few times. V usage is TRBV10-3 and J usage is TRBJ2-7; the match to TRBD2 covers 8 bases. This CDR3 contains 13 residues. Germline V lookup: CDR1 ENHRY, CDR2 SYGVKD. Trimming removed 10 bases from V and 3 bases from J; junction bases left unmatched: 8. The CDR3 loop reads CATDGGDFYEQYF. CDR3 coding DNA: TGTGCCACTGACGGGGGGGACTTCTACGAGCAGTACTTC.

This clonotype was picked up a small number of times. This rearrangement joins TRBV28 to TRBJ2-7; 7 bases fit TRBD1. The germline V gene has CDR1 MDHEN and CDR2 SYDVKM. V was pared by 4 bases and J by 4 bases, with 10 bases of the junction left unmatched. The CDR3 is made up of 15 amino acids. The CDR3 loop is CASSSSGGLVYEQYF. CDR3 in DNA: TGTGCCAGCAGTTCGTCAGGGGGATTAGTGTACGAGCAGTACTTC.

The chain has TRBV14 and TRBJ2-7; TRBD2 aligns across 13 bases. Per germline, CDR1 SGHDN and CDR2 FVKESK. The V segment lost 4 bases and the J segment 6 bases; nucleotides outside the gene matches: 6. The CDR3 extends over 15 amino acids. The CDR3 region has the DNA TGTGCCAGCAGCCCCGGACTAGCGGGAGTTAGCGAGCAGTACTTC. Its protein is CASSPGLAGVSEQYF. The full variable domain, its missing parts supplied by reference TRBV14 and TRBJ2-7, is EAGVTQFPSHSVIEKGQTVTLRCDPISGHDNLYWYRRVMGKEIKFLLHFVKESKQDESGMPNNRFLAERTGGTYSTLKVQPAELEDSGVYFCASSPGLAGVSEQYFGPGTRLTVT.

The chain has TRBV28 and TRBJ1-2; D remains unclear. V was trimmed by 6 bases and J by 3 bases, leaving 8 bases between them. Germline V gene data show CDR1 as MDHEN and CDR2 as SYDVKM. CDR3 length equals 12 residues. CDR3 DNA sequence: TGTGCCAGCAGCCGACACGACTATGGCTACACCTTC. It specifies CASSRHDYGYTF.

This clonotype appeared a single time. A much larger clone sits a single nucleotide away, making a read error possible. V and J are TRBV10-3 and TRBJ1-4, with TRBD1 as a possible D gene (5 bases). Germline V CDR1 and CDR2: ENHRY, SYGVKD. Between the trimmed V and J ends, which lost 2 bases and 3 bases, there was a span of 10 bases. The CDR3 is made up of 15 amino acids. The CDR3 DNA reads TGTGCCATCAGTGAGGCTGGGGGGTCTAATGAAAAACTGTTTTTT. Translated, it gives CAISEAGGSNEKLFF.

The chain recombines TRBV3-1 with TRBJ2-5; 9 bases line up with TRBD1. The DNA end favors TRBJ2-7, so the J call may be wrong. Per germline, CDR1 LGHDT and CDR2 YNNKEL (reference sequence). This CDR3 spans 13 amino acids. CDR3 coding DNA: TGTGCCAGCAGTCAGACAGGGGGGGACGAGCAGTACTTC. As protein: CASSQTGGDEQYF.

To note about this clonotype: The junction departs from the called germline gene at one end, perhaps through a read error. V gene TRBV9 combines with J gene TRBJ2-3; 7 nucleotides agree with TRBD1. Germline values: CDR1 SGDLS, CDR2 YYNGEE. This CDR3 is 12 amino acids long. CDR3 loop: CASSGGTDAQYF. The CDR3 nucleotides read TGTGCCAGCAGCGGAGGGACAGATGCGCAGTATTTT.

This chain connects TRBV5-1 to TRBJ1-2; D gene unclear. Trimming removed 0 bases from V and 2 bases from J, with 11 bases in between. This CDR3 is 15 amino acids long. Germline V gene data show CDR1 as SGHRS and CDR2 as YFSETQ. In DNA, the CDR3 is TGCGCCAGCAGCTTGGACGGGAGACGGAACTATGGCTACACCTTC. It is translated as CASSLDGRRNYGYTF.

The chain uses TRBV28 and TRBJ2-7; 7 bases agree with TRBD2. Germline lookup yields CDR1 MDHEN and CDR2 SYDVKM. V lost 1 base to trimming and J lost 3 bases; unmatched junction nucleotides: 6. The CDR3 runs to 15 residues. In nucleotides, the CDR3 is TGTGCCAGCAGTTTATCGGGAGGATCTATCTACGAGCAGTACTTC. Protein sequence: CASSLSGGSIYEQYF.

The chain links TRBV5-1 to TRBJ1-2; tentatively, D is TRBD1 (6 bases). The V and J ends lost 0 bases and 6 bases respectively, with 12 bases between them. From germline, CDR1 is SGHRS and CDR2 YFSETQ. This CDR3 is 14 amino acids long. The CDR3 coding sequence is TGCGCCAGCAGCTTGGTGGGGGGCGCGGATGGCTACACCTTC. It translates to CASSLVGGADGYTF.